This paragraph reports one TCR beta chain. The sample originates from a study of T cell responses to AZD1222 COVID-19 vaccine. This CDR3 is built from 15 residues. V gave up 5 bases and J gave up 2 bases, with 13 bases separating them. Germline V gene lookup returns CDR1 LNHNV and CDR2 YYDKDF (reference sequence). Only in-frame clones appear in the TCRdb table, and some are missing; sequencing was by immunoSEQ multiplex PCR. The sample holds around 77,000 clones, around 86% seen once. Sequencing used peripheral blood, obtained on day 0 of AZD1222 vaccination. The TCR sequence derives from an adult in good health. The chain carries TRBV15 and TRBJ1-5, with D tentatively TRBD1 (6 bases). CDR3: CATSSVGAGNQPQHF. The CDR3 region has the DNA TGTGCCACCAGCTCGGTGGGGGCTGGCAATCAGCCCCAGCATTTT.